This T cell receptor beta chain was observed in a study of blood T cell repertoires in COVID-19 (dated by TCRdb to the early 2020s). Describing the broader study: The collaborator samples originated in the United States, Italy and Spain and spanned the acute and convalescent phases of COVID-19. Samples were obtained from the ongoing ImmuneRACE study (first 160 participants) and from 1,254 subjects provided by 6 global collaborators. Deeply sampled blood TCRbeta repertoires from subjects exposed to, actively infected with, or recovered from COVID-19 were included in the dataset. The material from the prospective study consisted of cDNA or gDNA derived from T cells, B-cell-depleted T cells, or PBMCs. The repertoires were released in a freely available public database meant as a resource for research on the immune response to SARS-CoV-2. Sample metadata almost always included a de-identified subject ID, COVID-19 status, age in years and sex. Where available, HLA class I and class II types were taken from metadata supplied by the sample provider and were not determined by assay-based typing.

The immunoSEQ Assay, a bias-controlled multiplex PCR, was used to amplify TCRbeta CDR3 regions from genomic DNA. For the original study's pipeline: Nucleated cell counts per sample were estimated from amplification of reference gene primers within the assay. Sequence reads were collapsed and filtered to measure the absolute abundance of every unique TCRbeta CDR3 rearrangement. For each sample, productive Simpson clonality was calculated as the square root of Simpson's diversity index across productive rearrangements. The source is immuneACCESS, and TCRdb retained only in-frame sequences with V and J called. Part of the clones is not carried over; for the studies checked, unresolved V genes explain less than half of this, and the remainder is unexplained. D and trimming were read from the DNA, whereas the V and J calls and clone size are those reported in that table. The sample contains roughly 340,000 clones, about 90% of them found a single time. 6% to 8% of the sample goes to the ten largest clones.

Note on this clone: It lacks a known antigen. The sample holds no much larger clone one base away, and base qualities are not on file.

CDR1 SEHNR and CDR2 FQNEAQ were looked up in the germline V gene (reference sequence). From the cysteine through the phenylalanine, the CDR3 covers 12 amino acids. The only DNA kept is the CDR3, 36 bases in frame from the first base. At one collaborating source in Seattle, patients were enrolled during active infection and were followed longitudinally through the course of disease. Collaborating institutions collected whole blood in K2EDTA tubes following their own protocols. Collaborator samples were shipped for TCRbeta analysis as frozen whole blood, isolated PBMCs, or DNA extracted from either sample type. The investigation overall reported the following: The amount of clinical and demographic metadata varied by source and participant and was provided uncurated.

This TCR came from a woman in her seventies with COVID-19, enrolled during active disease. Material: peripheral blood. The V gene is TRBV7-9 and the J gene is TRBJ2-5; 11 bases in between match TRBD2. The CDR3 is CGLAGIQETQYF. The DNA reads TGTGGACTAGCGGGGATTCAAGAGACCCAGTACTTC.